Listed below are T cell receptor beta chains from one sample, sequenced in a study of blood T cell repertoires in COVID-19. The protocol was immunoSEQ multiplex PCR, while the TCRdb copy is restricted to in-frame clones and leaves out a portion. The repertoire holds around 330,000 clones, with 85% as singletons. The sample was PBMCs or T cells enriched from blood (not recorded which). The source of these receptors is a woman under 40 who had been exposed to COVID-19. Both conserved end residues are part of each CDR3. The D gene is left open where the match is weak. Not every row has a clone size; where given, it reads once, few, many or a size class.

clone_size j_call v_call d_call cdr3_aa cdr3_nt
. TRBJ1-1 TRBV5-1 . CASSDRQVDSTEAFF TGCGCCAGCAGCGACAGACAGGTGGATTCCACTGAAGCTTTCTTT
. TRBJ2-2 TRBV7-2 . CASSLGANTGELFF TGTGCCAGCAGCTTAGGGGCAAACACCGGGGAGCTGTTTTTT
. TRBJ2-2 TRBV4-2 TRBD1 CASSPRQGANTGELFF TGTGCCAGCAGCCCTAGACAGGGGGCGAACACCGGGGAGCTGTTTTTT
. TRBJ2-1 TRBV11-1 . CASSWGTYDEQFF TGTGCCAGCAGCTGGGGCACATACGATGAGCAGTTCTTC
. TRBJ2-2 TRBV7-3 TRBD2 CASSLVKTREGTGELFF TGTGCCAGCAGCTTAGTAAAAACCCGGGAGGGCACCGGGGAGCTGTTTTTT
. TRBJ1-1 TRBV6-1 TRBD1 CASSEGGQAFTEAFF TGTGCCAGCAGTGAAGGGGGACAGGCCTTCACTGAAGCTTTCTTT
. TRBJ1-1 TRBV12-3/TRBV12-4 . CASRRDLTTEAFF TGTGCCAGCAGGCGGGACCTCACCACTGAAGCTTTCTTT
. TRBJ2-1 TRBV10-3 . CAIRLEDHNEQFF TGTGCCATCAGGCTAGAAGACCACAATGAGCAGTTCTTC
. TRBJ1-1 TRBV7-8 . CASSLEVVREYGNTEAFF TGTGCCAGCAGCCTTGAGGTCGTCAGGGAATATGGGAACACTGAAGCTTTCTTT
. TRBJ2-7 TRBV5-1 TRBD2 CASRSDPSGGYEQYF TGCGCCAGCCGATCGGACCCTAGCGGGGGTTACGAGCAGTACTTC
. TRBJ1-1 TRBV28 . CASSLGRNTEAFF TGTGCCAGCAGTTTAGGCAGGAACACTGAAGCTTTCTTT
few TRBJ2-3 TRBV6-5 TRBD2 CASSETSGGADTQYF TGTGCCAGCAGCGAGACTAGCGGGGGGGCAGATACGCAGTATTTT
. TRBJ1-5 TRBV19 . CASRVRQTSNQPQHF TGTGCCAGTAGGGTGAGACAAACTAGCAATCAGCCCCAGCATTTT
. TRBJ1-4 TRBV18 TRBD1 CASSANRGPNEKLFF TGTGCCAGCTCAGCGAACAGGGGGCCTAATGAAAAACTGTTTTTT
. TRBJ1-1 TRBV7-9 . CASSPTVNTEAFF TGTGCCAGCAGCCCCACAGTGAACACTGAAGCTTTCTTT
few TRBJ1-6 TRBV6-5 TRBD1 CASSYTNPGQNSPLHF TGTGCCAGCAGTTACACGAATCCGGGACAGAATTCACCCCTCCACTTT
. TRBJ2-1 TRBV28 TRBD2 CASSFPSGGGRRDEQFF TGTGCCAGCAGTTTCCCCTCGGGCGGGGGTAGAAGGGATGAGCAGTTCTTC
. TRBJ1-2 TRBV4-3 . CASSQDPLGAGYGYTF TGCGCCAGCAGCCAAGATCCCTTGGGGGCCGGCTATGGCTACACCTTC
few TRBJ2-7 TRBV28 . CASSLEGESYEQYF TGTGCCAGCAGTTTAGAGGGGGAATCCTACGAGCAGTACTTC
. TRBJ2-5 TRBV9 TRBD2 CASRRGGAGQETQYF TGTGCCAGCAGGCGCGGGGGGGCGGGTCAAGAGACCCAGTACTTC
. TRBJ2-7 TRBV9 . CASSVGPVYEQYF TGTGCCAGCAGCGTAGGCCCAGTATACGAGCAGTACTTC
. TRBJ2-1 TRBV29-1 . CSVQVGQGSNNEQFF TGCAGCGTTCAAGTAGGGCAGGGTTCGAACAATGAGCAGTTCTTC
. TRBJ2-7 TRBV6-4 TRBD2 CASNKSEREKGVRAYEQYF TGTGCCAGCAACAAAAGTGAGCGGGAGAAAGGTGTTCGGGCTTACGAGCAGTACTTC
. TRBJ1-2 TRBV18 . CASSPSLGEGYTF TGTGCCAGCTCCCCCTCGCTCGGGGAGGGCTACACCTTC
once TRBJ2-1 TRBV7-7 . CASSLGSGTYNEQFF TGTGCTAGCAGCTTGGGTAGCGGTACATACAATGAGCAGTTCTTC
. TRBJ2-7 TRBV7-2 TRBD2 CASSIRLAGSYEQYF TGTGCCAGCAGCATAAGACTAGCGGGGTCCTACGAGCAGTACTTC
. TRBJ2-5 TRBV7-3 . CASSLSLAVETQYF TGTGCCAGCAGCTTAAGTTTAGCTGTGGAGACCCAGTACTTC
. TRBJ1-5 TRBV6-5 TRBD1 CASSSGTGGNQPQHF TGTGCCAGCAGTTCCGGGACAGGGGGCAATCAGCCCCAGCATTTT
. TRBJ1-2 TRBV10-3 TRBD1 CAIRGYRDRGDYGYTF TGTGCCATCAGGGGTTACCGGGACAGGGGAGACTATGGCTACACCTTC
. TRBJ1-6 TRBV27 . CASSFGGRTNSPLHF TGTGCCAGCAGTTTCGGGGGACGGACTAATTCACCCCTCCACTTT
. TRBJ1-2 TRBV10-3 TRBD1 CAISEGQGPNYGYTF TGTGCCATCAGTGAGGGACAGGGACCTAACTATGGCTACACCTTC
. TRBJ2-1 TRBV7-3 TRBD2 CASSSTSGRTYNEQFF TGTGCCAGCAGCTCCACCAGCGGGAGGACCTACAATGAGCAGTTCTTC
. TRBJ2-5 TRBV6-6 TRBD2 CASSYESGSGETQYF TGTGCCAGCAGTTACGAAAGCGGGAGTGGGGAGACCCAGTACTTC
many TRBJ1-6 TRBV6-5 TRBD1 CASSSRTGMRSPLHF TGTGCCAGCAGTTCTCGGACAGGGATGCGTTCACCCCTCCACTTT
. TRBJ2-7 TRBV6-5 TRBD1 CASSRGEGQPYEQYF TGTGCCAGCAGTCGAGGCGAGGGACAGCCATACGAGCAGTACTTC
. TRBJ2-1 TRBV7-3 . CASSGGSGLDNEQFF TGTGCCAGCAGCGGAGGGTCAGGGCTGGATAATGAGCAGTTCTTC
. TRBJ1-1 TRBV11-2 TRBD1 CASSRGQGGLNTEAFF TGTGCCAGCAGCCGTGGACAGGGGGGATTGAACACTGAAGCTTTCTTT
. TRBJ2-2 TRBV28 . CASSLRRVNTGELFF TGTGCCAGCAGTTTAAGGCGGGTGAACACCGGGGAGCTGTTTTTT
. TRBJ1-4 TRBV7-6 . CASSQGSGPNEKLFF TGTGCCAGCAGCCAGGGGTCAGGCCCTAATGAAAAACTGTTTTTT
. TRBJ2-7 TRBV5-1 TRBD1 CASSLGQGNFHEQYF TGCGCCAGCAGCTTGGGACAGGGGAATTTCCACGAGCAGTACTTC
. TRBJ2-7 TRBV5-6 TRBD2 CASSFLTSGSYEQYF TGTGCCAGCAGCTTTTTGACTAGCGGTTCCTACGAGCAGTACTTC
. TRBJ2-7 TRBV7-2 TRBD1 CASRGPGQPYEQYF TGTGCCAGCAGGGGGCCGGGACAGCCCTACGAGCAGTACTTC
once TRBJ1-2 TRBV2 TRBD1 CASSEAGRGVYGYTF TGTGCCAGCAGTGAAGCAGGCAGGGGGGTCTATGGCTACACCTTC
few TRBJ1-2 TRBV7-2 . CASSSGRGDYGYTF TGTGCCAGCAGCTCAGGGCGGGGGGACTATGGCTACACCTTC
. TRBJ1-1 TRBV7-2 . CASGRGEMNTEAFF TGTGCCAGCGGCCGGGGGGAGATGAACACTGAAGCTTTCTTT
. TRBJ2-3 TRBV7-3 TRBD2 CASSLVSGRITDTQYF TGTGCCAGCAGCTTAGTAAGCGGGAGGATCACAGATACGCAGTATTTT
once TRBJ1-4 TRBV30 . CAWSRPDNEKLFF TGTGCCTGGAGCAGGCCAGACAATGAAAAACTGTTTTTT
. TRBJ2-2 TRBV7-3 . CASSTGSTGELFF TGTGCCAGCAGCACAGGGTCCACCGGGGAGCTGTTTTTT
. TRBJ2-1 TRBV28 TRBD1 CASGDRGNEQFF TGTGCCAGCGGCGACAGGGGCAATGAGCAGTTCTTC
. TRBJ2-5 TRBV10-2 . CASRVESRGVTQYF TGCGCCAGCAGGGTGGAATCTCGGGGAGTGACCCAGTACTTC
. TRBJ1-5 TRBV2 TRBD1 CASSEKFTGGLLSTGQPQHF TGTGCCAGCAGTGAAAAATTCACAGGGGGCCTCTTAAGCACGGGTCAGCCCCAGCATTTT
few TRBJ2-3 TRBV4-1 . CASSQDGRGGTDTQYF TGCGCCAGCAGCCAAGATGGGAGGGGGGGCACAGATACGCAGTATTTT
medium-sized TRBJ1-2 TRBV29-1 . CSVVGQSTNYGYTF TGCAGCGTTGTAGGACAGTCCACTAACTATGGCTACACCTTC
. TRBJ1-5 TRBV19 . CASSIYTSNQPQHF TGTGCCAGTAGTATATACACCAGCAATCAGCCCCAGCATTTT
. TRBJ1-5 TRBV4-2 . CASSHLAANQPQHF TGTGCCAGCAGCCATTTGGCGGCTAATCAGCCCCAGCATTTT
. TRBJ1-2 TRBV12-3/TRBV12-4 . CASSHRVMHF TGTGCCAGCAGTCACAGGGTGATGCACTTC
. TRBJ2-3 TRBV5-6 . CASTPRTRGSPDTQYF TGTGCCAGCACCCCCCGGACTCGGGGGTCTCCAGATACGCAGTATTTT
. TRBJ2-7 TRBV28 TRBD1 CASRVTGEEQYF TGTGCCAGCAGGGTTACAGGGGAAGAGCAGTACTTC
. TRBJ1-1 TRBV19 . CASNIIQGNTEAFF TGTGCCAGTAATATAATACAGGGAAACACTGAAGCTTTCTTT
. TRBJ2-7 TRBV10-3 TRBD1 CAISVPGQESYEQYF TGTGCCATCAGTGTTCCGGGACAGGAGTCCTACGAGCAGTACTTC